This T cell receptor (beta chain) stems from a study of blood T cell repertoires in COVID-19. The repertoire was sequenced with immunoSEQ multiplex PCR; TCRdb's copy has only in-frame clones and lacks some. The data hold 150,000 to 200,000 clones, with 65% to 85% observed a single time. The V gene's germline CDR1 is LGHDT and CDR2 YNNKEL (reference sequence). V shed 0 bases and J 5 bases; nucleotides not matched to a gene: 7. The CDR3 sequence is 16 residues long. The chain uses TRBV3-1 (or the pseudogene TRBV3-2) and TRBJ2-5, with TRBD2 identical over 9 bases. The specimen sequenced was peripheral blood. The TCR comes from a man aged 55 to 69 with active or convalescent COVID-19. CDR3 nucleotide sequence: TGTGCCAGCAGCCAAGAGATAGCGGGGGTCGTGGAGACCCAGTACTTC. Translated, it gives CASSQEIAGVVETQYF.